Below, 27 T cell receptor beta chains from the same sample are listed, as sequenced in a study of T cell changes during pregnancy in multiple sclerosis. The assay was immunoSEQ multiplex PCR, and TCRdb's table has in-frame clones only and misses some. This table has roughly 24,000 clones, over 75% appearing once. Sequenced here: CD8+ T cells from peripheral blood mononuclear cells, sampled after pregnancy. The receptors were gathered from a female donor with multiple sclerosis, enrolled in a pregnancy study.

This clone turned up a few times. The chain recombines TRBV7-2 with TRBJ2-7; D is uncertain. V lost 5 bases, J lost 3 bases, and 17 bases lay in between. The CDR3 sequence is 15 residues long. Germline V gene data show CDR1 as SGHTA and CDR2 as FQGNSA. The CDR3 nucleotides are TGTGCCAGCAGCCCGAGACCGTTAGCCCACTACGAGCAGTACTTC. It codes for CASSPRPLAHYEQYF. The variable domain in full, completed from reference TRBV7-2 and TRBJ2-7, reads GAGVSQSPSNKVTEKGKDVELRCDPISGHTALYWYRQSLGQGLEFLIYFQGNSAPDKSGLPSDRFSAERTGGSVSTLTIQRTQQEDSAVYLCASSPRPLAHYEQYFGPGTRLTVT.

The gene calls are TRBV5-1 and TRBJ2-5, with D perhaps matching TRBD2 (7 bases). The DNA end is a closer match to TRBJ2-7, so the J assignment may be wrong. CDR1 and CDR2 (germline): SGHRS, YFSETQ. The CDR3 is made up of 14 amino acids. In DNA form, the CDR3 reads TGCGCCAGCAGCTTGGAAGGGGGGGTAGGCGAGCAGTACTTC. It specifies CASSLEGGVGEQYF.

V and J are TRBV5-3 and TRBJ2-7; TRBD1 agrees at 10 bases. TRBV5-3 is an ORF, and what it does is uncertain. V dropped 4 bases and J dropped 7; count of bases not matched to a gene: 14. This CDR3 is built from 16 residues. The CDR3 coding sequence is TGTGCCAGAAGCGAGAGAATACGACAGGGGGCGCGTGAGCAGTACTTC. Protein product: CARSERIRQGAREQYF.

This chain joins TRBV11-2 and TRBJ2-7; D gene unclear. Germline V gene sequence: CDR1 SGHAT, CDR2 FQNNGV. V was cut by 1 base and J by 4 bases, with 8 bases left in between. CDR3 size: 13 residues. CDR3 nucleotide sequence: TGTGCCAGCAGCTTAGCCTATCAATACGAGCAGTACTTC. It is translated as CASSLAYQYEQYF. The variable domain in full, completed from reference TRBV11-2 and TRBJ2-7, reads EAGVAQSPRYKIIEKRQSVAFWCNPISGHATLYWYQQILGQGPKLLIQFQNNGVVDDSQLPKDRFSAERLKGVDSTLKIQPAKLEDSAVYLCASSLAYQYEQYFGPGTRLTVT.

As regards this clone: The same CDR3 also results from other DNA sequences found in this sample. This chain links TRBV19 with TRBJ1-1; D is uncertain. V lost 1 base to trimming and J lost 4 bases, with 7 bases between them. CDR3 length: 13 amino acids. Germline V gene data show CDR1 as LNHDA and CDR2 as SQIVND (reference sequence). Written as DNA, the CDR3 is TGTGCCAGTAGTATAGGAACAGCCACTGAAGCTTTCTTT. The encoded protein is CASSIGTATEAFF.

The CDR3 loop reads CASSPGTGTGNTIYF. DNA for the CDR3: TGTGCCAGCTCCCCCGGGACAGGTACTGGAAACACCATATATTTT. The V call is TRBV18, the J call TRBJ1-3; 8 bases align to TRBD1. Trimming removed 6 bases from V and 2 bases from J; junction bases left unmatched: 6. The germline V gene has CDR1 KGHSH and CDR2 LQKENI. The CDR3 has 15 amino acids.

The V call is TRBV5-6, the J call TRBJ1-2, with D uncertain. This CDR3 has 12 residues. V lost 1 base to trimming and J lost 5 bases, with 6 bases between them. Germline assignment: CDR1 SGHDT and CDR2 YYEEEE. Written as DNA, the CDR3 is TGTGCCAGCAGCTTGTCCTTTTATGGCTACACCTTC. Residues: CASSLSFYGYTF.

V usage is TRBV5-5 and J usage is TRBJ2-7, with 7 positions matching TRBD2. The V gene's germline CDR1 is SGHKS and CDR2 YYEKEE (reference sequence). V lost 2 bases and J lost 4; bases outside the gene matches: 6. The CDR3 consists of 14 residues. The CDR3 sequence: CASSFFAGAYEQYF. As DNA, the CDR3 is TGTGCCAGCAGCTTCTTTGCGGGAGCTTACGAGCAGTACTTC.

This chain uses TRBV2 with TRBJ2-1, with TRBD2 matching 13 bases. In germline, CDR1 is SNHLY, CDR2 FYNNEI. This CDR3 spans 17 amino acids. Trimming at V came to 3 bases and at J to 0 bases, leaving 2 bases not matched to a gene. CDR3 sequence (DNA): TGTGCCAGCAGTGAGGGACTAGCGGGATTCTCCTACAATGAGCAGTTCTTC. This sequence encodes CASSEGLAGFSYNEQFF.

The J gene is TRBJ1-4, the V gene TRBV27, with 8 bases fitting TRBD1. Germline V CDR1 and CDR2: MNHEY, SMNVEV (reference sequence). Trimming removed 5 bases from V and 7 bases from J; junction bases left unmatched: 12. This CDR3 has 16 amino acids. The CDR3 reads CASSPSQGEVSEKLFF. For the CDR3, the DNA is TGTGCCAGCAGTCCCTCACAGGGGGAAGTTTCTGAAAAACTGTTTTTT.

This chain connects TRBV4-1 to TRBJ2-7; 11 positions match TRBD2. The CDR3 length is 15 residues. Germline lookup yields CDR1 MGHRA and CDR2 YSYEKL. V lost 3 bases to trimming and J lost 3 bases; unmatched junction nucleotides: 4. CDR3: CASSHGLAGGYEQYF. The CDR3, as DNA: TGCGCCAGCAGCCATGGACTAGCGGGTGGCTACGAGCAGTACTTC.

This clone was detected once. CDR3 coding DNA: TGTGCCAGCAGTTTATTTCCGGGAAGCAATCAGCCCCAGCATTTT. Its protein is CASSLFPGSNQPQHF. The V and J genes are TRBV28 and TRBJ1-5; D is uncertain. The CDR3 is 15 amino acids. The germline V gene has CDR1 MDHEN and CDR2 SYDVKM. The germline V and J ends were trimmed by 1 base and 1 base, with 8 bases remaining between them.

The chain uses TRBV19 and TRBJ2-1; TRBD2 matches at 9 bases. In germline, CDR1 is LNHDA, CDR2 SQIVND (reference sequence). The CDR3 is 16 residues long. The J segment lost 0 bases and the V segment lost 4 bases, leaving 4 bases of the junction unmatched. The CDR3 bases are TGTGCCAGTAGTACCGATAGCGGGAGCTCCTACAATGAGCAGTTCTTC. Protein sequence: CASSTDSGSSYNEQFF.

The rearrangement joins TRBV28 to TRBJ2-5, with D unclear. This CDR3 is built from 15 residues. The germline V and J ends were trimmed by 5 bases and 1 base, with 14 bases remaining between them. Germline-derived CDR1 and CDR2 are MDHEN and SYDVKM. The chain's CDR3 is CASSDHRRLQETQYF. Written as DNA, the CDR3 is TGTGCCAGCAGTGACCACAGAAGGCTCCAAGAGACCCAGTACTTC. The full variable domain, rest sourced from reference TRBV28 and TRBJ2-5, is DVKVTQSSRYLVKRTGEKVFLECVQDMDHENMFWYRQDPGLGLRLIYFSYDVKMKEKGDIPEGYSVSREKKERFSLILESASTNQTSMYLCASSDHRRLQETQYFGPGTRLLVL.

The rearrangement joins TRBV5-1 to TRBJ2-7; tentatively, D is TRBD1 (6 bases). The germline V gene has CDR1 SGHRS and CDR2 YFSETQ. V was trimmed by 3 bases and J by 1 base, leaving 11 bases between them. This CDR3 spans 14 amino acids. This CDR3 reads CASSSGTNSYEQYF. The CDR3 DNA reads TGCGCCAGCAGCTCCGGGACAAATTCCTACGAGCAGTACTTC.

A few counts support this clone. Here the CDR3 reads CASSPSRGHTMRGTMNTEAFF. The CDR3 nucleotides are TGTGCCAGCTCACCTTCTAGGGGACATACAATGAGGGGGACTATGAACACTGAAGCTTTCTTT. The chain has TRBV18 and TRBJ1-1; maybe TRBD1 (6 bases). Trimming removed 3 bases at V and 0 bases at J, with 29 bases between. This CDR3 is 21 amino acids long. Germline V gives CDR1 KGHSH, CDR2 LQKENI.

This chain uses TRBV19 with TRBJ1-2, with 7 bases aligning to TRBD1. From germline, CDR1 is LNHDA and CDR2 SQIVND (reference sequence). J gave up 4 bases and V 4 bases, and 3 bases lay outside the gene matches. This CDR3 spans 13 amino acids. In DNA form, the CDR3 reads TGTGCCAGTAGTAAGGGACAGACCTATGGCTACACCTTC. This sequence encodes CASSKGQTYGYTF.

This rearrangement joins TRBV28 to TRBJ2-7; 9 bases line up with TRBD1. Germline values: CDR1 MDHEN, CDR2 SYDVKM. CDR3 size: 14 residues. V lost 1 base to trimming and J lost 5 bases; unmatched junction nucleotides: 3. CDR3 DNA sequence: TGTGCCAGCAGTTTATCACAGGGGGCAAACGAGCAGTACTTC. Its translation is CASSLSQGANEQYF.

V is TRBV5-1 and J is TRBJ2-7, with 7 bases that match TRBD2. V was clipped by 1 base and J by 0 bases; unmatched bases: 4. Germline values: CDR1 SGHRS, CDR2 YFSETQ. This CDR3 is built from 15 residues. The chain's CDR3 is CASSLWSSGSYEQYF. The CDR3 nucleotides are TGCGCCAGCAGCTTGTGGTCTAGCGGCTCCTACGAGCAGTACTTC.

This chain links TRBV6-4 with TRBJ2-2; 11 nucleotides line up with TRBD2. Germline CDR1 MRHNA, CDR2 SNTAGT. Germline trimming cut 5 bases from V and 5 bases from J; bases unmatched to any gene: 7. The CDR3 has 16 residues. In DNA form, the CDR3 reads TGTGCCAGCAGTCCTATACTAGCGGGAGAGACCGGGGAGCTGTTTTTT. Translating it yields CASSPILAGETGELFF.

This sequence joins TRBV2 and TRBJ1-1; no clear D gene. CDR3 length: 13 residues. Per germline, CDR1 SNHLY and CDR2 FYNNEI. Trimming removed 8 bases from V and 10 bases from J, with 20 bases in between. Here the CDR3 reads CASRVKGSGIAFF. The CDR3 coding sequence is TGTGCCAGCCGGGTGAAAGGATCGGGTATAGCTTTCTTT.

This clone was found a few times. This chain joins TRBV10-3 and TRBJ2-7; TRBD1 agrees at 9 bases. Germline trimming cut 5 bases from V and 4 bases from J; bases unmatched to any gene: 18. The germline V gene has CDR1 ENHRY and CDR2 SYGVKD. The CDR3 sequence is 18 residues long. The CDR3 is CAISHPGQGPHGDYEQYF. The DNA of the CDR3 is TGTGCCATCAGTCATCCGGGACAGGGCCCACACGGGGATTACGAGCAGTACTTC.

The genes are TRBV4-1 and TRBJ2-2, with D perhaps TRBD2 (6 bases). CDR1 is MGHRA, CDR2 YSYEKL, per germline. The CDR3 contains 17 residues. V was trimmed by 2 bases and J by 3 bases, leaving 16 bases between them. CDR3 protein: CASSQLKRALDTGELFF. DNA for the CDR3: TGCGCCAGCAGCCAACTCAAGCGGGCTCTGGACACCGGGGAGCTGTTTTTT.

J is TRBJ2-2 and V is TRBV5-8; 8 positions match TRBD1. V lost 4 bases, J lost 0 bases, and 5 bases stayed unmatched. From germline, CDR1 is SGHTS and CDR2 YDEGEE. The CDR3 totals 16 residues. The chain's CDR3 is CASSRDRRANTGELFF. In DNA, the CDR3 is TGTGCCAGCAGCAGGGACAGGCGGGCGAACACCGGGGAGCTGTTTTTT.

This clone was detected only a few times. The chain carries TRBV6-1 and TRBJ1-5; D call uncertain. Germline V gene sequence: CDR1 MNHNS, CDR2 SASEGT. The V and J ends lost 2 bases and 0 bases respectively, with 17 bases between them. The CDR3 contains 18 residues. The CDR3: CASSEFRGGVNSNQPQHF. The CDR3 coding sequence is TGTGCCAGCAGTGAATTTCGTGGAGGAGTCAATAGCAATCAGCCCCAGCATTTT.

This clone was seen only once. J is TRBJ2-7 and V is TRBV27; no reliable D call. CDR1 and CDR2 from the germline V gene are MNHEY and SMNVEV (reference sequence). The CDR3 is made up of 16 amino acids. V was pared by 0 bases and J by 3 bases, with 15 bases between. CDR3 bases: TGTGCCAGCAGTTTATCGACTGGCTTGTCTATCTACGAGCAGTACTTC. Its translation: CASSLSTGLSIYEQYF.

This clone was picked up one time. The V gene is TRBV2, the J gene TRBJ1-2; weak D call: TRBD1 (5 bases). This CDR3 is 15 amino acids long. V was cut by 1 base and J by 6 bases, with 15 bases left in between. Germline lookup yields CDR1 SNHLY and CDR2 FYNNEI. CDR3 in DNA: TGTGCCAGCAGTGAAGATGGCAGGGTAGGCCATGGCTACACCTTC. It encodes CASSEDGRVGHGYTF.